One and the same sample provided the 14 T cell receptor beta chains below, sequenced in a study of T cells in Graves' hyperthyroidism and ophthalmopathy. Researchers amplified the TCR beta CDR3 regions from RNA transcripts. A first-round RT-PCR of the TCR CDR3 used the HTBI primer set. TCRdb re-derived calls from the multiplex PCR reads in MiXCR, one entry per CDR3 protein. The top ten clones hold around 30% of a sample with just under 750,000 distinct CDR3 sequences, approximately 40% of them seen once. The sequencing sample was made of blood. Every receptor here comes from a woman in her thirties or forties with Graves' hyperthyroidism.

The CDR3 region is CASSEGRFEQYF. As DNA, the CDR3 is TGCGCCAGCAGTGAGGGTCGGTTCGAGCAGTACTTC. The rearrangement uses TRBV10-2 and TRBJ2-7; the D is unclear. The germline CDR1 and CDR2 sequences are WSHSY and SAAADI. The V end lost 2 bases, the J end lost 6 bases, and 8 bases lay between the germline ends. This CDR3 contains 12 residues.

Notes on this clonotype: This may be a read error, as it is one base from a much larger clone. The chain has TRBV7-2 and TRBJ1-3; D remains unclear. The germline V gene has CDR1 SGHTA and CDR2 FQGNSA. The CDR3 spans 14 residues. The CDR3: CASSTDSLGSTIYF. The CDR3, as DNA: TGTGCCAGCAGCACGGACTCGCTGGGAAGCACCATATATTTT.

The count of this clonotype is one. V gene TRBV20-1 combines with J gene TRBJ1-1; no clear D gene. Per germline, CDR1 DFQATT and CDR2 SNEGSKA (reference sequence). Between the trimmed V and J ends, which lost 0 bases and 5 bases, there was a span of 7 bases. CDR3 length equals 12 residues. CDR3 amino acids: CSARERGTEAFF. CDR3 bases: TGCAGTGCTAGAGAAAGAGGGACTGAAGCTTTCTTT.

This clonotype appeared a few times. Possible read error: a much larger clone is one base away. The V gene is TRBV7-3, the J gene TRBJ1-2; D is undetermined. This CDR3 is 15 amino acids long. V was clipped by 4 bases and J by 0 bases, with 12 bases between them. Germline V gives CDR1 SGHTA, CDR2 FQGTGA. CDR3 amino acids: CASSWEGTPNYGYTF. The CDR3 region has the DNA TGTGCCAGCAGCTGGGAGGGTACACCTAACTATGGCTACACCTTC.

The chain combines TRBV7-9 with TRBJ2-2; D is tentatively TRBD1 or TRBD2 (5 bases each). CDR1 and CDR2 (germline): SEHNR, FQNEAQ (reference sequence). The CDR3 covers 18 residues. The ends were cut back, 2 bases at V and 7 bases at J, with 23 bases in the middle. The CDR3 loop reads CASSLYYFGTARNGELFF. The CDR3 coding sequence is TGTGCCAGCAGCTTATATTACTTCGGGACGGCACGTAACGGGGAGCTGTTTTTT.

This clonotype was counted once. The J gene is TRBJ2-5, the V gene TRBV7-9; D call uncertain. V dropped 5 bases and J dropped 5 bases, with 12 bases sitting between them. Germline V lookup: CDR1 SEHNR, CDR2 FQNEAQ (reference sequence). The CDR3 sequence is 13 residues long. CDR3 residues: CASSVDSRETQYF. In nucleotides, the CDR3 is TGTGCCAGCAGCGTTGATAGCAGGGAGACCCAGTACTTC. Full variable domain (missing parts from reference TRBV7-9 and TRBJ2-5): DTGVSQNPRHKITKRGQNVTFRCDPISEHNRLYWYRQTLGQGPEFLTYFQNEAQLEKSRLLSDRFSAERPKGSFSTLEIQRTEQGDSAMYLCASSVDSRETQYFGPGTRLLVL.

This sequence joins TRBV29-1 and TRBJ1-1; 9 nucleotides match TRBD1. Germline V gives CDR1 SQVTM, CDR2 ANQGSEA. Unmatched junction bases numbered 5, after V lost 6 bases and J lost 0 bases. CDR3 length equals 14 residues. CDR3 in DNA: TGCAGCGTCCACAGGGGGCTAGTGAACACTGAAGCTTTCTTT. Translation: CSVHRGLVNTEAFF.

Many counts were recorded for this clonotype. V usage is TRBV2 and J usage is TRBJ1-4; D is possibly TRBD1 (6 bases). The V end was cut by 6 bases, the J end by 1 base, with 9 bases between. The CDR3 spans 14 residues. Germline V gene lookup returns CDR1 SNHLY and CDR2 FYNNEI. The chain's CDR3 is CASRNRETNEKLFF. The CDR3, as DNA: TGTGCCAGCAGAAACAGGGAAACTAATGAAAAACTGTTTTTT.

The rearrangement joins TRBV5-6 to TRBJ2-5; 11 nucleotides line up with TRBD2. This CDR3 comprises 15 residues. V lost 10 bases to trimming and J lost 4 bases; unmatched junction nucleotides: 12. The germline CDR1 and CDR2 sequences are SGHDT and YYEEEE. This chain's CDR3 is CAWSVTSGKRETQYF. The CDR3 region has the DNA TGTGCCTGGAGTGTGACTAGCGGGAAACGAGAGACCCAGTACTTC.

This clonotype was detected a few times. The chain couples TRBV12-3 or TRBV12-4 to TRBJ2-5; D unresolved. The CDR3 contains 14 residues. The V and J ends lost 3 bases and 1 base respectively, with 9 bases between them. The CDR3 protein is CASSFGTVQETQYF. CDR3 coding DNA: TGTGCCAGCAGTTTTGGTACTGTCCAAGAGACCCAGTACTTC.

J is TRBJ1-2 and V is TRBV2, with D possibly matching TRBD1 (5 bases). This CDR3 contains 12 residues. Per germline, CDR1 SNHLY and CDR2 FYNNEI. V was pared by 2 bases and J by 8 bases, with 9 bases between. The DNA for the CDR3 is TGTGCCAGCAGTGAATCAGGGAGGGGCTACACCTTC. Amino acid sequence: CASSESGRGYTF.

This clonotype was observed at least ten times. V is TRBV20-1 and J is TRBJ1-5, with D unresolved. The CDR3 runs 13 residues. V lost 6 bases to trimming and J lost 2 bases, with 11 bases between them. Germline V lookup: CDR1 DFQATT, CDR2 SNEGSKA (reference sequence). The CDR3 coding sequence is TGCAGTGCAGTTCCAGGTGGCAATCAGCCCCAGCATTTT. Translated: CSAVPGGNQPQHF.

There are many counts of this clonotype. V is TRBV7-2 and J is TRBJ1-1; D remains ambiguous. This CDR3 is 14 amino acids long. Trimming left V 5 bases short and J 1 base short, with 11 bases between. Germline V lookup: CDR1 SGHTA, CDR2 FQGNSA. The CDR3: CASSTGHPNTEAFF. In nucleotides, the CDR3 is TGTGCCAGCAGCACGGGCCATCCGAACACTGAAGCTTTCTTT.

This clonotype was observed many times. The chain combines TRBV7-6 with TRBJ2-7; the D gene is possibly TRBD2 (5 bases). Trimming shortened V by 1 base and J by 9 bases, and 13 bases separated the two germline ends. Germline-derived CDR1 and CDR2 are SGHVS and FNYEAQ. This CDR3 has 13 residues. CDR3 region: CASSLGGRGLQYF. CDR3 bases: TGTGCCAGCAGCTTAGGTGGTCGGGGTTTGCAGTACTTC.